This is a list of T cell receptor beta chains from one sample in a study of blood T cells in healthy people across ages. MiXCR was run by TCRdb on the 5' RACE reads, yielding one entry per CDR3 protein. The sample holds about 1.8 million distinct CDR3 sequences, roughly 52% seen once. The sequenced material came from blood. These receptors came from a woman between 35 and 50 years old in good health. CDR3s include the opening cysteine and the closing phenylalanine or tryptophan. The order of the fields is clone size, D gene, V gene, J gene, CDR3 DNA, CDR3 protein. D genes are given only for firm matches. Not every row has a clone size; where given, it reads once, few, many or a size class.

.	.	TRBV5-1	TRBJ1-1	TGCGCCAGCAGCCCCTTAGCGAGGGGAGACGCTGAAGCTTTCTTT	CASSPLARGDAEAFF
.	TRBD1	TRBV27	TRBJ1-5	TGTGCCAGCAAGGGGGCGAGAGGCAATCAGCCCCAGCATTTT	CASKGARGNQPQHF
.	.	TRBV2	TRBJ2-3	TGTGCCAGCATGAGAGAGGCCACAGATACGCAGTATTTT	CASMREATDTQYF
few	.	TRBV5-1	TRBJ1-2	TGCGCCAGCAGCCCAGTCGGGGCCGAGGGCTACACCTTC	CASSPVGAEGYTF
.	TRBD1	TRBV27	TRBJ2-7	TGTGCCAGCAGTCCCTCGTGGGACAGGGACACCTACGAGCAGTACTTC	CASSPSWDRDTYEQYF
few	TRBD2	TRBV6-6	TRBJ2-7	TGTGCCAGCAGTTCGCCCGGAACTAGCGCCTACGAGCAGTACTTC	CASSSPGTSAYEQYF
.	TRBD1	TRBV20-1	TRBJ2-1	TGCAGTGCTAGAGCCGGGACAGATTCCTACAATGAGCAGTTCTTC	CSARAGTDSYNEQFF
few	.	TRBV12-5	TRBJ1-2	TGTGCTAGTGGTTTGGGCGACACGGATAACTATGGCTACACCTTC	CASGLGDTDNYGYTF
.	.	TRBV18	TRBJ1-2	TGTGCCAGCTCACGCGACGGGGGCAAGGACTATGGCTACACCTTC	CASSRDGGKDYGYTF
.	TRBD1	TRBV9	TRBJ2-3	TGTGCCAGCAGCGGAGACAAGACAGGGCCTAGCACAGATACGCAGTATTTT	CASSGDKTGPSTDTQYF
.	.	TRBV5-1	TRBJ1-1	TGCGCCAGCAGCCGGTACAGCACGGTGAACACTGAAGCTTTCTTT	CASSRYSTVNTEAFF
.	.	TRBV5-6	TRBJ2-1	TGTGCCAGCAGCTTGGGTGGCGGGGTGCAGTTCTTC	CASSLGGGVQFF
few	.	TRBV20-1	TRBJ2-5	TGCAGTGCTAGAAAGCCTAACCAAGAGACCCAGTACTTC	CSARKPNQETQYF
few	.	TRBV12-5	TRBJ2-3	TGTGCTAGTAAAAGGCACAGCACAGATACGCAGTATTTT	CASKRHSTDTQYF
.	TRBD2	TRBV7-9	TRBJ2-1	TGTGCCAGCAGCACCAGACTAGCGGGGGGCCCCGGTGAGCAGTTCTTC	CASSTRLAGGPGEQFF
.	.	TRBV7-9	TRBJ1-6	TGTGCCAGCAGCTTAGTGACGGTTCGAGATTCACCCCTCCACTTT	CASSLVTVRDSPLHF
.	.	TRBV7-2	TRBJ2-5	TGTGCCAGCAGCTTCCACAGGGTTAGCGGCCAAGAGACCCAGTACTTC	CASSFHRVSGQETQYF
.	.	TRBV20-1	TRBJ2-1	TGCAGTGCTAAAAAAGGACAAACCTCCTACAATGAGCAGTTCTTC	CSAKKGQTSYNEQFF
few	.	TRBV18	TRBJ1-4	TGTGCCAGCTCACCCCAACAGGCAACTAATGAAAAACTGTTTTTT	CASSPQQATNEKLFF
few	.	TRBV6-2/TRBV6-3	TRBJ1-5	TGTGCCAGCAGAAAGAATCGACAGAGCAATCAGCCCCAGCATTTT	CASRKNRQSNQPQHF
.	TRBD2	TRBV4-2	TRBJ2-5	TGTGCCGGCAGTCAGCCTGAGGCTAGCGGGAAAGAGACCCAGTACTTC	CAGSQPEASGKETQYF
.	.	TRBV12-3/TRBV12-4	TRBJ2-1	TGTGCCAGCAATGGGTTAAGCTCCTACAATGAGCAGTTCTTC	CASNGLSSYNEQFF
few	.	TRBV4-1	TRBJ2-1	TGCGCCAGCAGCCAAGGCGACAGGCCGAGCTCCTACAATGAGCAGTTCTTC	CASSQGDRPSSYNEQFF
.	TRBD2	TRBV11-2	TRBJ2-3	TGTGCCAGCAGCTTAGAGGGGGGGTGGGGACCTATGAACACAGATACGCAGTATTTT	CASSLEGGWGPMNTDTQYF
.	TRBD2	TRBV20-1	TRBJ2-5	TGCAGTGCTAGTTGGCGGGAGTGGACCCAGTACTTC	CSASWREWTQYF
.	.	TRBV2	TRBJ2-3	TGTGCCGGGGGGCAGGGCACAGATACGCAGTATTTT	CAGGQGTDTQYF
few	.	TRBV20-1	TRBJ2-1	TGCAGTGGATACCAGGGGGGGGGCGCTAGCTCCTACAATGAGCAGTTCTTC	CSGYQGGGASSYNEQFF
.	TRBD1	TRBV5-1	TRBJ1-6	TGCGCCAGCAAAGGGGACAGGAACCGTAATAATTCACCCCTCCACTTT	CASKGDRNRNNSPLHF
.	.	TRBV29-1	TRBJ1-2	TGCAGCGTGCTCGGACCGGGAGAGATTGGTGGCTACACCTTC	CSVLGPGEIGGYTF
.	.	TRBV20-1	TRBJ2-3	TGCAGTGCTAGGCGGCGGGGGCTAGATACGCAGTATTTT	CSARRRGLDTQYF
.	TRBD1	TRBV4-3	TRBJ1-6	TGCGCCAGCAGCTTGCAGGGGGCTAGTAATTCACCCCTCCACTTT	CASSLQGASNSPLHF
.	TRBD2	TRBV20-1	TRBJ2-3	TGCAGTGCTAGAGATGGCGGGGGACCCACAGATACGCAGTATTTT	CSARDGGGPTDTQYF
.	TRBD2	TRBV5-1	TRBJ2-3	TGCGCCAGCAGCGGTAGCGGGACGAGGAGCACAGATACGCAGTATTTT	CASSGSGTRSTDTQYF
.	.	TRBV11-2	TRBJ2-5	TGTGCCAGCAGCTTAGATACAGGAATTCAAGAGACCCAGTACTTC	CASSLDTGIQETQYF
once	.	TRBV7-2	TRBJ1-1	TGTGCCAGCAGCTTCGCAGTGGGGGGCCAGTACACTGAAGCTTTCTTT	CASSFAVGGQYTEAFF
.	.	TRBV7-2	TRBJ2-7	TGTGCCAGCAGCTTAGATTGGAGCTCCTACGAGCAGTACTTC	CASSLDWSSYEQYF
.	TRBD1	TRBV6-5	TRBJ1-5	TGTGCCAGCGGGGAGGGGGCAAGAAATCAGCCCCAGCATTTT	CASGEGARNQPQHF
.	.	TRBV24-1	TRBJ1-1	TGTGCCACCAGTGATCCGTGGGGGTACACTGAAGCTTTCTTT	CATSDPWGYTEAFF
few	.	TRBV7-8	TRBJ2-5	TGTGCCAGCAGCTTACCTTTCTTGGGGGAGGGTTCGGCAGGGGCAGAGACCCAGTACTTC	CASSLPFLGEGSAGAETQYF